The 25 T cell receptor beta chains in this list originate from one sample, sequenced in a study of blood T cell repertoires in COVID-19. The protocol was immunoSEQ multiplex PCR, while the TCRdb copy is restricted to in-frame clones and leaves out a portion. The repertoire holds around 68,000 clones, with around 90% as singletons. The sample was peripheral blood. Every receptor here comes from a man between 50 and 59 years old with active COVID-19.

The rearrangement uses TRBV19 and TRBJ2-5; maybe TRBD2 (7 bases). V was clipped by 8 bases and J by 2 bases, with 18 bases between them. Germline V gene sequence: CDR1 LNHDA, CDR2 SQIVND (reference sequence). CDR3 size: 15 residues. CDR3 region: CASRGRGAIQETQYF. CDR3 bases: TGTGCCAGTCGAGGCCGGGGGGCGATACAAGAGACCCAGTACTTC.

The V and J genes are TRBV28 and TRBJ1-2; weak D call: TRBD1 (5 bases). The CDR3 covers 13 residues. Between the trimmed V and J ends, which lost 5 bases and 4 bases, there was a span of 11 bases. The V gene's germline CDR1 is MDHEN and CDR2 SYDVKM. In DNA, the CDR3 is TGTGCCAGCAGTCTAAGGGGATTCTATGGCTACACCTTC. Its protein is CASSLRGFYGYTF.

The chain uses TRBV5-1 and TRBJ2-4, with D tentatively TRBD1 (6 bases). The CDR3 is 17 amino acids. CDR1 SGHRS and CDR2 YFSETQ come from the germline V gene. The germline V and J ends were trimmed by 0 bases and 5 bases, with 18 bases remaining between them. The CDR3 reads CASSLEPTGRGQNIQYF. The CDR3 DNA sequence: TGCGCCAGCAGCTTGGAGCCCACAGGGAGAGGTCAAAACATTCAGTACTTC.

The V and J genes are TRBV28 and TRBJ2-1; the match to TRBD1 covers 8 bases. The germline V gene encodes CDR1 MDHEN and CDR2 SYDVKM. V dropped 3 bases and J dropped 3; count of bases not matched to a gene: 4. This CDR3 is 15 amino acids long. CDR3 nucleotides: TGTGCCAGCAGTTTGACAGGGGTTTTCTACAATGAGCAGTTCTTC. It codes for CASSLTGVFYNEQFF. The complete variable domain, with remaining parts taken from reference TRBV28 and TRBJ2-1, reads DVKVTQSSRYLVKRTGEKVFLECVQDMDHENMFWYRQDPGLGLRLIYFSYDVKMKEKGDIPEGYSVSREKKERFSLILESASTNQTSMYLCASSLTGVFYNEQFFGPGTRLTVL.

V gene TRBV28 combines with J gene TRBJ1-2, with D tentatively TRBD1 (5 bases). Trimming removed 3 bases at V and 5 bases at J, with 13 bases between. The CDR3 contains 14 residues. The germline V gene encodes CDR1 MDHEN and CDR2 SYDVKM. CDR3 amino acids: CASSFQGTAYGYTF. CDR3 DNA sequence: TGTGCCAGCAGTTTTCAGGGTACAGCTTATGGCTACACCTTC.

The chain links TRBV5-5 to TRBJ2-7, with 14 nucleotides matching TRBD2. CDR3 length equals 17 residues. The V gene's germline CDR1 is SGHKS and CDR2 YYEKEE (reference sequence). V dropped 3 bases and J dropped 6; count of bases not matched to a gene: 11. The CDR3 reads CASSSKTSGRAYSEQYF. The DNA for the CDR3 is TGTGCCAGCAGCTCCAAGACTAGCGGGAGGGCCTATAGCGAGCAGTACTTC.

V gene TRBV28 combines with J gene TRBJ2-1; 9 bases align to TRBD1. Germline V CDR1 and CDR2: MDHEN, SYDVKM. This CDR3 is built from 14 residues. With V trimmed by 4 bases and J by 8 bases, 6 bases remained unmatched. Here the CDR3 DNA reads TGTGCCAGCAGTTCCGGGACAGGGTCGGATGAGCAGTTCTTC. Translation: CASSSGTGSDEQFF.

The rearrangement uses TRBV28 and TRBJ2-7; tentatively, D is TRBD1 (5 bases). The germline CDR1 and CDR2 sequences are MDHEN and SYDVKM. This CDR3 comprises 14 residues. Deletions cut 1 base from V and 3 bases from J, with 10 bases between. Written as DNA, the CDR3 is TGTGCCAGCAGTTTATACAGGCAGGGCTACGAGCAGTACTTC. As protein: CASSLYRQGYEQYF. Together with reference TRBV28 and TRBJ2-7, the CDR3 gives the full variable domain: DVKVTQSSRYLVKRTGEKVFLECVQDMDHENMFWYRQDPGLGLRLIYFSYDVKMKEKGDIPEGYSVSREKKERFSLILESASTNQTSMYLCASSLYRQGYEQYFGPGTRLTVT.

The J gene is TRBJ1-4, the V gene TRBV14; D ambiguous. The CDR3 runs to 11 residues. With 5 bases removed from V and 6 bases from J, the gap between germline ends came to 4 bases. CDR1 SGHDN and CDR2 FVKESK come from the germline V gene. In nucleotides, the CDR3 is TGTGCCAGCAGCTCGTATGAAAAACTGTTTTTT. It is translated as CASSSYEKLFF.

This sequence joins TRBV28 and TRBJ2-1, with a tentative D call TRBD2 (6 bases). CDR3 length: 15 residues. V dropped 5 bases and J dropped 4 bases, with 15 bases sitting between them. Germline V gives CDR1 MDHEN, CDR2 SYDVKM. The CDR3 nucleotides read TGTGCCAGCAGTAACGACTCGACTAGTTACAATGAGCAGTTCTTC. As protein: CASSNDSTSYNEQFF. The variable domain in full, completed from reference TRBV28 and TRBJ2-1, reads DVKVTQSSRYLVKRTGEKVFLECVQDMDHENMFWYRQDPGLGLRLIYFSYDVKMKEKGDIPEGYSVSREKKERFSLILESASTNQTSMYLCASSNDSTSYNEQFFGPGTRLTVL.

This chain connects TRBV10-3 to TRBJ1-1; 8 bases fit TRBD1. CDR3 length: 14 residues. V shed 2 bases and J 4 bases; nucleotides not matched to a gene: 3. Germline CDR1 reads ENHRY; CDR2 reads SYGVKD. The CDR3 region is CAISEPTGGTEAFF. The DNA for the CDR3 is TGTGCCATCAGTGAGCCTACAGGGGGCACTGAAGCTTTCTTT.

This clone was recorded only once. The V and J genes are TRBV3-1 (or the pseudogene TRBV3-2) and TRBJ2-6; 11 bases are a match to TRBD1. Trimming at V came to 4 bases and at J to 0 bases, leaving 14 bases not matched to a gene. This CDR3 contains 21 residues. Germline V gene data show CDR1 as LGHDT and CDR2 as YNNKEL (reference sequence). The CDR3 DNA is TGTGCCAGCAGCCGGGCTCCCCAGGACAGGGGGCGAAGCTCTGGGGCCAACGTCCTGACTTTC. Its translation is CASSRAPQDRGRSSGANVLTF.

The chain combines TRBV14 with TRBJ1-2, with D perhaps TRBD1 (5 bases). This CDR3 contains 13 residues. Germline V gene lookup returns CDR1 SGHDN and CDR2 FVKESK. V lost 1 base and J lost 5, with 8 bases in between. The CDR3 region is CASSQAGTYGYTF. The CDR3 nucleotides are TGTGCCAGCAGCCAAGCAGGGACTTATGGCTACACCTTC.

The chain uses TRBV28 and TRBJ2-7, with 8 bases that match TRBD2. V lost 4 bases and J lost 2; bases outside the gene matches: 7. The CDR3 extends over 15 amino acids. In germline, CDR1 is MDHEN, CDR2 SYDVKM. This CDR3 reads CASSYGGANPYEQYF. The CDR3 DNA follows: TGTGCCAGCAGTTACGGGGGGGCCAACCCCTACGAGCAGTACTTC. Drawing the rest from reference TRBV28 and TRBJ2-7, the complete variable domain is DVKVTQSSRYLVKRTGEKVFLECVQDMDHENMFWYRQDPGLGLRLIYFSYDVKMKEKGDIPEGYSVSREKKERFSLILESASTNQTSMYLCASSYGGANPYEQYFGPGTRLTVT.

The chain has TRBV9 and TRBJ2-1; 14 bases line up with TRBD2. Trimming at V came to 4 bases and at J to 3 bases, leaving 6 bases not matched to a gene. Germline values: CDR1 SGDLS, CDR2 YYNGEE. The CDR3 contains 17 residues. Written as DNA, the CDR3 is TGTGCCAGCAGCATGGGCGGGACTAGCGGGGGCTACAATGAGCAGTTCTTC. Its protein product is CASSMGGTSGGYNEQFF.

V is TRBV19 and J is TRBJ2-6, with 7 positions matching TRBD2. J was trimmed by 2 bases and V by 8 bases; bases with no gene match: 6. Germline CDR1 and CDR2: LNHDA and SQIVND (reference sequence). The CDR3 runs to 15 residues. CDR3 residues: CASLPGGAGANVLTF. The CDR3 bases are TGTGCCAGTCTACCGGGAGGAGCTGGGGCCAACGTCCTGACTTTC.

The table lists this clone with a count of one. V and J are TRBV6-5 and TRBJ2-1; possibly TRBD2 for D (6 bases). The length of the CDR3 is 13 residues. Trimming took 0 bases from V and 10 from J, leaving 10 bases between them. In germline, CDR1 is MNHEY, CDR2 SVGAGI. The CDR3 DNA sequence: TGTGCCAGCAGTTACTCCGGGGGAGGCGAGCAGTTCTTC. Protein product: CASSYSGGGEQFF.

This rearrangement joins TRBV27 to TRBJ1-5; D is perhaps TRBD1 (6 bases). Germline V gives CDR1 MNHEY, CDR2 SMNVEV (reference sequence). The CDR3 length is 15 residues. The ends were cut back, 4 bases at V and 2 bases at J, with 12 bases in the middle. This CDR3 reads CASSWAGGGNQPQHF. CDR3 coding DNA: TGTGCCAGCAGTTGGGCGGGGGGCGGCAATCAGCCCCAGCATTTT.

The V call is TRBV18, the J call TRBJ2-1; 8 bases align to TRBD2. V shed 4 bases and J 0 bases; nucleotides not matched to a gene: 11. This CDR3 is built from 18 residues. Germline CDR1 and CDR2: KGHSH and LQKENI. Here the CDR3 reads CASSRARAGGGSYNEQFF. The DNA for the CDR3 is TGTGCCAGCTCACGCGCGAGAGCCGGGGGGGGCTCCTACAATGAGCAGTTCTTC.

This chain uses TRBV4-3 with TRBJ2-3, with 10 bases that match TRBD1. Losses at the gene ends were 0 bases for V and 0 bases for J; bases not matched to a gene: 6. CDR1 and CDR2 (germline): LGHNA, YSLEER. The CDR3 has 18 residues. The CDR3 DNA reads TGCGCCAGCAGCCAAGAGCCGACAGGGGGCGGGAGCACAGATACGCAGTATTTT. Translating gives CASSQEPTGGGSTDTQYF.

This clone occurred once. The chain combines TRBV6-5 with TRBJ2-2, with TRBD1 as a possible D gene (5 bases). The CDR3 consists of 15 residues. Per the germline V gene, CDR1 is MNHEY and CDR2 is SVGAGI. Between the trimmed V and J ends, which lost 2 bases and 3 bases, there was a span of 10 bases. CDR3 bases: TGTGCCAGCAGTTACCAAGACAGTTACACCGGGGAGCTGTTTTTT. Translating gives CASSYQDSYTGELFF.

The chain couples TRBV5-1 to TRBJ2-1, with 7 bases lining up with TRBD1. The CDR3 consists of 16 residues. Germline CDR1 SGHRS, CDR2 YFSETQ. The V and J ends lost 0 bases and 6 bases, in that order; junction bases with no gene match: 9. As DNA, the CDR3 is TGCGCCAGCAGCTTGGCCGTGGCAGGGGGTGGCAATGAGCAGTTCTTC. As protein: CASSLAVAGGGNEQFF.

The J gene is TRBJ1-2, the V gene TRBV18; 8 bases line up with TRBD1. V was pared by 2 bases and J by 7 bases, with 6 bases of the junction left unmatched. Germline assignment: CDR1 KGHSH and CDR2 LQKENI. The CDR3 covers 14 residues. In DNA, the CDR3 is TGTGCCAGCTCACCAGAAGGACAGGGATCTGGCTACACCTTC. Translating gives CASSPEGQGSGYTF.

This chain uses TRBV3-1 (or the pseudogene TRBV3-2) with TRBJ2-4, with TRBD1 matching over 7 bases. This CDR3 region has 15 residues. Germline V gene data show CDR1 as LGHDT and CDR2 as YNNKEL (reference sequence). Trimming at V came to 0 bases and at J to 8 bases, leaving 7 bases not matched to a gene. The CDR3 sequence: CASSQDDRVGDIQYF. The CDR3 region has the DNA TGTGCCAGCAGCCAAGATGACAGGGTGGGTGACATTCAGTACTTC.

The V gene is TRBV5-1, the J gene TRBJ1-4; 7 positions match TRBD1. The CDR3 is made up of 14 amino acids. J lost 2 bases, V lost 4 bases, and 2 bases had no gene match. Per germline, CDR1 SGHRS and CDR2 YFSETQ. The CDR3 protein is CASSRGQTNEKLFF. CDR3 DNA: TGCGCCAGCAGCAGGGGACAGACTAATGAAAAACTGTTTTTT.